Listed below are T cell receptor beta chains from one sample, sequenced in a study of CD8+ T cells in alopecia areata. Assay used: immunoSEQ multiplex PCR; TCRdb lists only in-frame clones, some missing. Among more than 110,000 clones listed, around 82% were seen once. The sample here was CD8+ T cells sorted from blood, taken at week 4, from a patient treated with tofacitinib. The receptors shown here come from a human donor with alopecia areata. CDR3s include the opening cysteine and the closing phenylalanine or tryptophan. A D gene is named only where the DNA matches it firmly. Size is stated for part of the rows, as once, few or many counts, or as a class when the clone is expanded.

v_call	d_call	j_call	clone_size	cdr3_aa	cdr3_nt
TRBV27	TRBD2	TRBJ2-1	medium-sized	CASRASGYSSGNEQFF	TGTGCCAGCAGGGCTAGCGGGTATAGTTCGGGCAATGAGCAGTTCTTC
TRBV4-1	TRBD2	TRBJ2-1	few	CASSHLGTSGGNEQFF	TGCGCCAGCAGCCACCTCGGGACTAGCGGGGGTAATGAGCAGTTCTTC
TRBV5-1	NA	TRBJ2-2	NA	CASSLVEGHTGELFF	TGCGCCAGCAGCTTGGTGGAGGGGCACACCGGGGAGCTGTTTTTT
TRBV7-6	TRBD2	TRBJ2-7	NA	CASSKGSGANYEQYF	TGTGCCAGCAGCAAGGGGAGCGGGGCAAACTACGAGCAGTACTTC
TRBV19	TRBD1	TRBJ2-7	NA	CASSISGTGLYEQYF	TGTGCCAGTAGTATTTCCGGGACAGGGCTTTACGAGCAGTACTTC
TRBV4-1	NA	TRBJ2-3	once	CASSQDRGHTDTQYF	TGCGCCAGCAGCCAAGATAGGGGCCACACAGATACGCAGTATTTT
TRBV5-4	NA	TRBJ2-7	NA	CASSARISYLSYEQYF	TGTGCCAGCAGCGCCCGAATCAGTTATCTCTCCTACGAGCAGTACTTC
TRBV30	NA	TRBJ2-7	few	CAGGGQINSYEQYF	TGTGCCGGGGGGGGACAAATTAACTCCTACGAGCAGTACTTC
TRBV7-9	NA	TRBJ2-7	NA	CASSLGRSPEQYF	TGTGCCAGCAGCTTAGGCCGTAGTCCCGAGCAGTACTTC
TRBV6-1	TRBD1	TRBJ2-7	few	CASNRAGGYEQYF	TGTGCCAGCAACCGCGCAGGGGGCTACGAGCAGTACTTC
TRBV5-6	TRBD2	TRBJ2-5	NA	CASSSAILASQETQYF	TGTGCCAGCAGCTCCGCAATACTAGCGAGCCAAGAGACCCAGTACTTC